Each of the 4 T cell receptor beta chains below was sequenced from the same sample in a study of T cells after yellow fever vaccination. From the 5' RACE reads, TCRdb called clonotypes with MiXCR, one entry per CDR3 protein. The sample records some 340,000 distinct CDR3 sequences, about 10% being singletons. Sequencing used CD4+ T cells sorted from PBMCs, obtained 45 days after the yellow fever booster vaccination. The receptors derive from a man between 18 and 29 years old who received the YFV17D yellow fever vaccine.

This clonotype was recorded a few times. The chain couples TRBV12-3 or TRBV12-4 to TRBJ2-2; a possible D gene is TRBD1 (5 bases). V gave up 3 bases and J gave up 1 base, with 9 bases separating them. The CDR3 runs 15 residues. DNA for the CDR3: TGTGCCAGCAGTTTTGTGCAGGGGAACACCGGGGAGCTGTTTTTT. This codes for CASSFVQGNTGELFF.

This chain joins TRBV29-1 and TRBJ2-5, with TRBD2 matching over 7 bases. Germline-derived CDR1 and CDR2 are SQVTM and ANQGSEA. The ends lost 4 bases at V and 5 bases at J; junction bases unmatched: 10. The CDR3 sequence is 14 residues long. CDR3 sequence (DNA): TGCAGCGTTGGCAGTATAGCGGGCGGGGAGACCCAGTACTTC. The encoded protein is CSVGSIAGGETQYF.

This clonotype was seen more than once but under ten times. V usage is TRBV18 and J usage is TRBJ2-1; TRBD1 matches at 7 bases. The junction had 9 bases not matched to a gene; V was cut back by 3 bases and J by 4 bases. Germline V gene sequence: CDR1 KGHSH, CDR2 LQKENI. This CDR3 spans 16 amino acids. The CDR3 region has the DNA TGTGCCAGCTCACCCAGACGGGGACAGCCGTACAATGAGCAGTTCTTC. Its translation: CASSPRRGQPYNEQFF. Based on the CDR3 plus reference TRBV18 and TRBJ2-1, the full variable domain is NAGVMQNPRHLVRRRGQEARLRCSPMKGHSHVYWYRQLPEEGLKFMVYLQKENIIDESGMPKERFSAEFPKEGPSILRIQQVVRGDSAAYFCASSPRRGQPYNEQFFGPGTRLTVL.

The V and J genes are TRBV20-1 and TRBJ2-7; D uncertain. Germline values: CDR1 DFQATT, CDR2 SNEGSKA (reference sequence). V lost 6 bases, J lost 2 bases, and 8 bases lay in between. The CDR3 spans 11 residues. The chain's CDR3 is CSAAVPYEQYF. In nucleotides, the CDR3 is TGCAGTGCAGCAGTCCCCTACGAGCAGTACTTC.